Listed here are 8 T cell receptor beta chains from one sample, sequenced in a study of T cells in Graves' hyperthyroidism and ophthalmopathy. RNA transcripts gave rise to amplified TCR beta CDR3 regions. Researchers ran a first-round RT-PCR on the TCR CDR3 using the HTBI primer set. TCRdb re-derived calls from the multiplex PCR reads in MiXCR, one entry per CDR3 protein. The sample has roughly 300,000 distinct CDR3 sequences; around a sixth are singletons. The sequencing sample was made of blood. Receptor source: a woman in her forties or fifties with Graves' hyperthyroidism.

Of note for this clonotype: A much more abundant neighbour one base away suggests this may be a read error. The chain joins TRBV5-8 to TRBJ2-5; D gene ambiguous. This CDR3 region has 16 residues. The germline CDR1 and CDR2 sequences are SGHTS and YDEGEE. CDR3: CASSRDGRIYQETQHF. The CDR3 bases are TGTGCCAGCAGTCGTGACGGACGGATATACCAAGAGACCCAGCACTTC. The full variable domain, completed using reference TRBV5-8 and TRBJ2-5, is EAGVTQSPTHLIKTRGQQATLRCSPISGHTSVYWYQQALGLGLQFLLWYDEGEERNRGNFPPRFSGRQFPNYSSELNVNALELEDSALYLCASSRDGRIYQETQHFGPGTRLLVL.

The chain couples TRBV24-1 to TRBJ1-1; 8 bases line up with TRBD1. Unmatched junction bases numbered 4, after V lost 4 bases and J lost 1 base. Germline values: CDR1 KGHDR, CDR2 SFDVKD. CDR3 length equals 15 residues. Here the CDR3 reads CATSDTGTGNTEAFF. CDR3 DNA sequence: TGTGCCACCAGTGACACCGGGACAGGGAACACTGAAGCTTTCTTT.

Ten or more counts support this clonotype. The CDR3 loop reads CASSHASTDTQYF. The CDR3 DNA follows: TGTGCCAGCAGCCATGCTAGCACAGATACGCAGTATTTT. This chain links TRBV3-1 with TRBJ2-3; D is ambiguous. Trimming removed 3 bases at V and 0 bases at J, with 4 bases between. The CDR3 contains 13 residues. Germline lookup yields CDR1 LGHDT and CDR2 YNNKEL (reference sequence).

The chain employs TRBV20-1 and TRBJ2-7; 7 bases are shared with TRBD2. The CDR3 length is 13 residues. Germline lookup yields CDR1 DFQATT and CDR2 SNEGSKA (reference sequence). In DNA, the CDR3 is TGCAGTACTAGAGGTCCTAGCGGCTACGAGCAGTACGTC. This gives the protein CSTRGPSGYEQYV.

This clonotype showed up many times. The chain combines TRBV30 with TRBJ1-2; D not resolved. The V gene lost 4 bases and the J gene lost 3 bases, with 6 bases spanning the gap. The CDR3 runs 11 residues. Germline V lookup: CDR1 GTSNPN, CDR2 SVGIG (reference sequence). Here the CDR3 DNA reads TGTGCCTGGAATTGGGACTATGGCTACACCTTC. It translates to CAWNWDYGYTF.

This clonotype was detected many times. The V and J genes are TRBV20-1 and TRBJ2-3; unclear D gene. The V end was cut by 3 bases, the J end by 6 bases, with 7 bases between. CDR3 size: 11 residues. Per germline, CDR1 DFQATT and CDR2 SNEGSKA (reference sequence). The CDR3 DNA follows: TGCAGTGCTAGGATTGTGGATACGCAGTATTTT. It codes for CSARIVDTQYF.

There are many counts of this clonotype. J is TRBJ1-2 and V is TRBV28, with D tentatively TRBD1 (5 bases). The V and J ends lost 5 bases and 4 bases respectively, with 14 bases between them. Germline loops: CDR1 MDHEN, CDR2 SYDVKM. This CDR3 has 14 residues. This CDR3 is CASSPLPGGYGYTF. The CDR3 region has the DNA TGTGCCAGCAGTCCCCTGCCGGGGGGCTATGGCTACACCTTC.

This clonotype was observed many times. The chain joins TRBV28 to TRBJ2-5; D unresolved. V was pared by 3 bases and J by 10 bases, with 15 bases between. CDR1 is MDHEN, CDR2 SYDVKM, per germline. The CDR3 length is 13 residues. The DNA for the CDR3 is TGTGCCAGCAGTTTGCCGACTGCTTCGGGCCAGTACTTC. This encodes CASSLPTASGQYF.